This record looks at one TCR beta chain sequence and its context. Its antigen is unidentified. Timing groups of about 4 and about 12 weeks for second doses were pooled. Some clones are missing from TCRdb's copy, which holds only in-frame ones; the method was immunoSEQ multiplex PCR. The sample has roughly 120,000 clones; around 94% are singletons. The length of the CDR3 is 12 residues. CDR1 is KGHSH, CDR2 LQKENI, per germline. V lost 4 bases and J lost 0, with 2 bases in between. The sample originates from a study of T cell responses to AZD1222 COVID-19 vaccine. Overall study findings and caveats: Only six or seven AZD1222 recipients tested seropositive at baseline. Repertoire collection took place solely once the T cell response had peaked. The study found vaccine-associated CD4 TCRs spanning spike, dominant at 160-218 and 743-854.

The J gene is TRBJ2-3, the V gene TRBV18; D gene uncertain. This receptor was taken from an adult who received the AZD1222 COVID-19 vaccine. Sequenced here: peripheral blood, sampled 28 days after the second AZD1222 dose. The CDR3 here is CASSRSTDTQYF. Here the CDR3 DNA reads TGTGCCAGCTCACGAAGCACAGATACGCAGTATTTT.